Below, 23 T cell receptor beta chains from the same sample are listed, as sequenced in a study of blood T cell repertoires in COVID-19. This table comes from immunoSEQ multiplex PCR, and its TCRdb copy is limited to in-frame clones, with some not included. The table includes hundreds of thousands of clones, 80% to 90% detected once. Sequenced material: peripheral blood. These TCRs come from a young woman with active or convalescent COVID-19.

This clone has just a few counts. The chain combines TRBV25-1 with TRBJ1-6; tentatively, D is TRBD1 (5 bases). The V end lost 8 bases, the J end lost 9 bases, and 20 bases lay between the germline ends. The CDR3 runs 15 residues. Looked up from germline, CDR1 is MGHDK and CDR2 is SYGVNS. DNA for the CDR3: TGTGCCAGCTCCCCCGTGGCGGGACGGAGTTCACCCCTCCACTTT. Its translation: CASSPVAGRSSPLHF.

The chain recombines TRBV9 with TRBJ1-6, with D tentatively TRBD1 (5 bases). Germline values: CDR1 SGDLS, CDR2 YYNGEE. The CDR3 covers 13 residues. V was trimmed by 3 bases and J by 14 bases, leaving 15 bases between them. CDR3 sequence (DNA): TGTGCCAGCAGCGCGGGGACTCTCGACGCCCTCCACTTT. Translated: CASSAGTLDALHF.

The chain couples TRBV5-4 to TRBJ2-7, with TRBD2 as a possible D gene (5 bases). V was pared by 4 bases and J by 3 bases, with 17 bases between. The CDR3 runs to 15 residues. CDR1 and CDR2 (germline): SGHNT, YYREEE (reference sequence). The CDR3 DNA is TGTGCCAGCAGCCTCGGGATCCAGACCTACTACGAGCAGTACTTC. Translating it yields CASSLGIQTYYEQYF.

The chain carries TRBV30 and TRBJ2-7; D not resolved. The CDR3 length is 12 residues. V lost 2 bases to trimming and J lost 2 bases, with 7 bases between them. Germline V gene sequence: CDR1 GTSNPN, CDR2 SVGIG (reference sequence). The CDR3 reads CAWSSQPYEQYF. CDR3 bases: TGTGCCTGGAGTTCACAACCCTACGAGCAGTACTTC.

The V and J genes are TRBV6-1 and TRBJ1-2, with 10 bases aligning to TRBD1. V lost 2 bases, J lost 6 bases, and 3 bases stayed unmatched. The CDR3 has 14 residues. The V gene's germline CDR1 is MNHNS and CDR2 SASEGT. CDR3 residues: CASSERQGAHGYTF. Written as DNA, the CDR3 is TGTGCCAGCAGTGAAAGACAGGGGGCTCATGGCTACACCTTC.

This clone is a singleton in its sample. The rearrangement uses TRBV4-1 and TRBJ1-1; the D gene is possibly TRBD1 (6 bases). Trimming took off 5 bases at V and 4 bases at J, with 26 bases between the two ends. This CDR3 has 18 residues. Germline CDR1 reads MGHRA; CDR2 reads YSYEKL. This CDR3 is CASSERNGGGALFTEAFF. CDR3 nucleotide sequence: TGCGCCAGCAGCGAAAGGAACGGTGGGGGGGCTTTGTTCACTGAAGCTTTCTTT.

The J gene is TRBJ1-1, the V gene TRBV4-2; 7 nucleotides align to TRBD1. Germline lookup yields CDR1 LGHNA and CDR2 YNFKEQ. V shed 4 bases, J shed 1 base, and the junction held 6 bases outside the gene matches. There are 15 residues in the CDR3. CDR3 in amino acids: CASSPLDRSNTEAFF. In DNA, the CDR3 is TGTGCCAGCAGCCCGTTGGACAGGTCGAACACTGAAGCTTTCTTT.

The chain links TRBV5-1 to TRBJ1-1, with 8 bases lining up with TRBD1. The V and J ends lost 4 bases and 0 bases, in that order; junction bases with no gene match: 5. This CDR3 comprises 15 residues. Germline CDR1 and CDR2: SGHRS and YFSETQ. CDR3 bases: TGCGCCAGCAGCCCTTGGACAGGGCTGAACACTGAAGCTTTCTTT. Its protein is CASSPWTGLNTEAFF.

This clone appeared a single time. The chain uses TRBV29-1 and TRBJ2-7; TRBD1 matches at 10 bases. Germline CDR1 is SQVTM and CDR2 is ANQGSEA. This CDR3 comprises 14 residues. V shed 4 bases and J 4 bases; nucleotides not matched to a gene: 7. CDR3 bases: TGCAGCGTTGTCGCGGACAGGGGGGGGTACGAGCAGTACTTC. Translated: CSVVADRGGYEQYF.

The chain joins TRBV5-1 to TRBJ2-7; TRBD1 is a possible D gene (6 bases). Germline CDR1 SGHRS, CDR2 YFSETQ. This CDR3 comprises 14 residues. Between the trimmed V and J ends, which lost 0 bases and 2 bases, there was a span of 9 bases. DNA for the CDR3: TGCGCCAGCAGCTTGGGGACAGACGCCTACGAGCAGTACTTC. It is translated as CASSLGTDAYEQYF.

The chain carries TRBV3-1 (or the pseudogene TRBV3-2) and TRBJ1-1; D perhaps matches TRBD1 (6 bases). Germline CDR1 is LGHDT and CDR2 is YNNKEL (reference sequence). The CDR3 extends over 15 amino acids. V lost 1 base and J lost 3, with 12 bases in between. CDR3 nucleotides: TGTGCCAGCAGCCAAGGGACAGTCATCTACACTGAAGCTTTCTTT. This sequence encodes CASSQGTVIYTEAFF.

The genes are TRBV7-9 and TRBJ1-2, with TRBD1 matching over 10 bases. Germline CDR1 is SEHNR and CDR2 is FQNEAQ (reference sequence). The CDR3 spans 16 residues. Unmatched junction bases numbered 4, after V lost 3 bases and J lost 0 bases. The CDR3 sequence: CASSLDRGASNYGYTF. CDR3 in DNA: TGTGCCAGCAGCTTGGACAGGGGGGCATCTAACTATGGCTACACCTTC.

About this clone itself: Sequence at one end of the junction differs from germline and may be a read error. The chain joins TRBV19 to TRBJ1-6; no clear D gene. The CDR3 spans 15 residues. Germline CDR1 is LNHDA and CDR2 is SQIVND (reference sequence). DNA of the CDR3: TGTGCCAGCATGCACTCACAGCTACTGAATTCGCCCCTCCACTTT. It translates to CASMHSQLLNSPLHF.

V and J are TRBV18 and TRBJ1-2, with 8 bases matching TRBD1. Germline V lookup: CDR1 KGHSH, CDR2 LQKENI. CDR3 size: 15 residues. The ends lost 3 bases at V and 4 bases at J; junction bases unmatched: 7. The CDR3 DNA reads TGTGCCAGCTCACCCGGACAGGGTCGTAGCTATGGCTACACCTTC. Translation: CASSPGQGRSYGYTF.

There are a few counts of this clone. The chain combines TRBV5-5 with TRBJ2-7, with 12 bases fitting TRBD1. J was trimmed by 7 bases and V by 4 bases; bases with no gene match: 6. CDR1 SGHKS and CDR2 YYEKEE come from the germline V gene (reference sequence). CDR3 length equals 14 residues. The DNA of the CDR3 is TGTGCCAGCAGCCCGGGACAGGGGGCGGAAGAGCAGTACTTC. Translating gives CASSPGQGAEEQYF.

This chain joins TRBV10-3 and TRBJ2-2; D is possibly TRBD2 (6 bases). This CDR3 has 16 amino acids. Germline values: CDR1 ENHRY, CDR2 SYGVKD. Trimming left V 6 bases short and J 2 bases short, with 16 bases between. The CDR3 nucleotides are TGTGCCATCAGAAACTCCCAGGAGGGCAACACCGGGGAGCTGTTTTTT. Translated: CAIRNSQEGNTGELFF.

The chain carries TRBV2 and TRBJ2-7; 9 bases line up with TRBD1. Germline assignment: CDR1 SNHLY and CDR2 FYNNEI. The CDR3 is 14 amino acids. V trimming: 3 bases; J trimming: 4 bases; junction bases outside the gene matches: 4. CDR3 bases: TGTGCCAGCAGTGATCGGGACAGGGTTTACGAGCAGTACTTC. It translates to CASSDRDRVYEQYF.

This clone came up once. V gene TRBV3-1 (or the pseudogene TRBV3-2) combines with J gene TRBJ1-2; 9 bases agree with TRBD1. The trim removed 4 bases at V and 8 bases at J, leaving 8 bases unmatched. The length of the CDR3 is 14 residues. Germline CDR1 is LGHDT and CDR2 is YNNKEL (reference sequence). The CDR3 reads CASSPIRQGGGYTF. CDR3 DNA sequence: TGTGCCAGCAGCCCCATCCGACAGGGGGGAGGCTACACCTTC.

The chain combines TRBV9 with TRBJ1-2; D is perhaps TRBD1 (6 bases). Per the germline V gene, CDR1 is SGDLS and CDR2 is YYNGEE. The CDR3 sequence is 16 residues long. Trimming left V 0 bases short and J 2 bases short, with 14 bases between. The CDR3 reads CASSVGTGFSNYGYTF. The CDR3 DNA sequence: TGTGCCAGCAGCGTAGGAACAGGGTTCTCCAACTATGGCTACACCTTC.

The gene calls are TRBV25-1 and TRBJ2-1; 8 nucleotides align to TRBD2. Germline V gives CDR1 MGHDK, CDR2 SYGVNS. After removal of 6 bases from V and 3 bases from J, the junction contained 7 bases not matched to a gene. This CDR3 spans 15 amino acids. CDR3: CASSLLREDYNEQFF. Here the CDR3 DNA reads TGTGCCAGCAGCCTCTTGCGGGAGGACTACAATGAGCAGTTCTTC.

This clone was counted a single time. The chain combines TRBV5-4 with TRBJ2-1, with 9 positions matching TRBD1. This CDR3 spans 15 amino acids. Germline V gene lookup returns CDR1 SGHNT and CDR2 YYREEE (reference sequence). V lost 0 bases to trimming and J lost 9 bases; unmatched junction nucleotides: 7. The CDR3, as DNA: TGTGCCAGCAGCTTGGCTACAGGGGGCCGGAGTGAGCAGTTCTTC. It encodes CASSLATGGRSEQFF.

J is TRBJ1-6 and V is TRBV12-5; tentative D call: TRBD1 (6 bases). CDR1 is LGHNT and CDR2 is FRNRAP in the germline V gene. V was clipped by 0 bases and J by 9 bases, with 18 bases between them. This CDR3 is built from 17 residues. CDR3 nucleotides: TGTGCTAGTGGTTTGGTAACTATAGGGGGGGCTAGTTCACCCCTCCACTTT. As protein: CASGLVTIGGASSPLHF.

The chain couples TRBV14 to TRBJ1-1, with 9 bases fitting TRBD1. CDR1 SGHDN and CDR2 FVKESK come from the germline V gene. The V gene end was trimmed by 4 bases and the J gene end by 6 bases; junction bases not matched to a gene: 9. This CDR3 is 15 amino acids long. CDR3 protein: CASSRNDRGTSEAFF. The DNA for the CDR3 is TGTGCCAGCAGCCGAAATGACAGGGGGACGTCTGAAGCTTTCTTT. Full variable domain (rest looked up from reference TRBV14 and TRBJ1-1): EAGVTQFPSHSVIEKGQTVTLRCDPISGHDNLYWYRRVMGKEIKFLLHFVKESKQDESGMPNNRFLAERTGGTYSTLKVQPAELEDSGVYFCASSRNDRGTSEAFFGQGTRLTVV.